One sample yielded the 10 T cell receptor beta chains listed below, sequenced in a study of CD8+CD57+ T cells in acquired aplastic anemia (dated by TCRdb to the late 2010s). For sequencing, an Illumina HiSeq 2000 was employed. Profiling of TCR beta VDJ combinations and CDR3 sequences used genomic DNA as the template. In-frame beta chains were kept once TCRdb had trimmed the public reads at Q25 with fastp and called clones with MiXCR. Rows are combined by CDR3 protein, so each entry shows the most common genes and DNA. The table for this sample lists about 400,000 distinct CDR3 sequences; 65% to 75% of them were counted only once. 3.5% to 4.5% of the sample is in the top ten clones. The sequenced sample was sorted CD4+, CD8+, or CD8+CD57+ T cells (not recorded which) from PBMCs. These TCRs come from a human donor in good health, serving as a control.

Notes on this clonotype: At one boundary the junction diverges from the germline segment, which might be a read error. This CDR3 is CASSLGTENTEACF. CDR3 sequence (DNA): TGCGCCAGCAGCTTGGGGACAGAGAACACTGAAGCTTGCTTT. This sequence joins TRBV5-1 and TRBJ1-1; weak D call: TRBD1 (6 bases). The germline gives CDR1 SGHRS, CDR2 YFSETQ. The CDR3 has 14 amino acids.

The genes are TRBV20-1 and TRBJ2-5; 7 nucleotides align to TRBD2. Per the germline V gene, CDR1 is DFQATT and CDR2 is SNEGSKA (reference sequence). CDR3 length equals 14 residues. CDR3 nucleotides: TGCAGCGTTAGTAAGTGGGGGGGGGATAAGACCCAGTACTTC. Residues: CSVSKWGGDKTQYF.

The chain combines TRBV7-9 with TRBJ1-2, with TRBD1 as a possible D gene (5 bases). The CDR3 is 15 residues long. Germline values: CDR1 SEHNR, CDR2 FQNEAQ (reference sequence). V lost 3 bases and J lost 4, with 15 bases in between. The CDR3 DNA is TGTGCCAGCAGCTTTCCCGGGGGTAACTTCTATGGCTACACCTTC. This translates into CASSFPGGNFYGYTF. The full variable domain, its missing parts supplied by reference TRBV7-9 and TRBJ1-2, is DTGVSQNPRHKITKRGQNVTFRCDPISEHNRLYWYRQTLGQGPEFLTYFQNEAQLEKSRLLSDRFSAERPKGSFSTLEIQRTEQGDSAMYLCASSFPGGNFYGYTFGSGTRLTVV.

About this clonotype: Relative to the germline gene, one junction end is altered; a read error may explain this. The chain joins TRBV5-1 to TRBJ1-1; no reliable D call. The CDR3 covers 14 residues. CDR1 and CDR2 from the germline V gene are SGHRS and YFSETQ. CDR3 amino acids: CASSLNGLSSEAFF. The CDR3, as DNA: TGTGCCAGCAGCTTAAATGGGTTGAGCTCTGAAGCTTTCTTT.

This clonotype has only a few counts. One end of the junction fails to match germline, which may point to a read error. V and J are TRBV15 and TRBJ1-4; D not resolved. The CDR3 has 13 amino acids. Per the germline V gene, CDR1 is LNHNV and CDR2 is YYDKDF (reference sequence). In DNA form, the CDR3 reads TGTGCCACCCAGACACCAACTAGTGAAAAACTGTTTTTT. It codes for CATQTPTSEKLFF.

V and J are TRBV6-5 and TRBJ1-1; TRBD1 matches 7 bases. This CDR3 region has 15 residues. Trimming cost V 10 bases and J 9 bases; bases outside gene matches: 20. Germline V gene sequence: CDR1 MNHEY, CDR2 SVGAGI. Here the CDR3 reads CAIGESITGETKAFF. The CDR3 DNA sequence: TGTGCCATCGGTGAGTCGATAACAGGGGAGACTAAAGCTTTCTTT.

This CDR3 is CASSETSGGLYEQYF. The CDR3 DNA follows: TGTGCCAGCAGTGAAACTAGCGGGGGCCTCTACGAGCAGTACTTC. V usage is TRBV28 and J usage is TRBJ2-7, with 11 positions matching TRBD2. This CDR3 contains 15 residues. V shed 5 bases and J 3 bases; nucleotides not matched to a gene: 6. Germline V CDR1 and CDR2: MDHEN, SYDVKM.

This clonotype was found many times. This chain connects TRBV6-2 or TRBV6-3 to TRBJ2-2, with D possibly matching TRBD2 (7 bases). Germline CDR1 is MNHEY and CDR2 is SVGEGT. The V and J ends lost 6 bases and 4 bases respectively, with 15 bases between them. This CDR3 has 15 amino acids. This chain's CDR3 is CASRRGGSSTGELFF. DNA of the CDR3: TGTGCCAGCAGGAGGGGGGGATCAAGCACCGGGGAGCTGTTTTTT.

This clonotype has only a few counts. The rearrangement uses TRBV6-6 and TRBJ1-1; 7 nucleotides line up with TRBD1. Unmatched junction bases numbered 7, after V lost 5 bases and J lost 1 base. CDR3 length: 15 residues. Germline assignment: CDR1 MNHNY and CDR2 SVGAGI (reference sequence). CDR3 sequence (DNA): TGTGCCAGCAGTGAGGGGACAGCTCGGAACACTGAAGCTTTCTTT. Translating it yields CASSEGTARNTEAFF.

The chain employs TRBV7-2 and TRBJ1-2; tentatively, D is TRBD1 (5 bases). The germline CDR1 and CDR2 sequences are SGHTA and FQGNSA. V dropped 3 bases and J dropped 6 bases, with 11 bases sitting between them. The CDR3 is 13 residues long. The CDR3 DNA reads TGTGCCAGCAGCTTTGGGTCAGGGCATGGCTACACCTTC. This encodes CASSFGSGHGYTF.